Included here is one T cell receptor (beta chain) sequence, with context. This clonotype was found a few times. What this receptor recognizes is not known. Base qualities were left out, and no much larger clone turns up one base away. The sample originates from a study of T-cell memory formation after mild COVID-19 listed by TCRdb under 2021. Study-wide context: TCR sequence clusters from the two donors were found to be largely donor specific. T-cell clones expanding and contracting after mild COVID-19 in two donors were tracked by longitudinal TCRalpha and TCRbeta repertoire sequencing. Two young, previously healthy adult volunteers, one female and one male, were included in the cohort.

Ficoll-Paque density gradient centrifugation was used to isolate PBMCs. Sequencing relied on an Illumina NovaSeq 6000. Using 5'RACE with constant-segment primers, TCRalpha and TCRbeta cDNA libraries were constructed, with sample barcodes and unique molecular identifiers added in the process. RNA was extracted from every sample with Trizol reagent. Library amplification was performed in two PCR steps, and a second sample barcode and Illumina TruSeq adapters were introduced in the second step. Libraries were sequenced on an Illumina NovaSeq with 2 x 150 bp paired-end reads. As for the authors' bioinformatics: Demultiplexing of reads and collapsing into UMI-guided consensus sequences were performed with migec v1.2.7. With mixcr v2.1.11, UMI consensuses were aligned to TRA and TRB V and J templates and assembled into clonotypes. Expanded or contracted clonotypes were those called significant by both edgeR and NoisET, with noise models trained on biological replicates. For edgeR calls, the cutoffs were a false discovery rate-adjusted p below 0.01 and a log2 fold-change threshold of 1. As an exploratory analysis of dynamics, PCA with hierarchical clustering was applied to max-normalized trajectories of the 1000 most abundant clonotypes. Each responding clone was given a CD4 or CD8 phenotype based on the CD4+ and CD8+ repertoires, which had been sequenced separately. TCRdb's own reprocessing of the public reads used fastp at Q25 and MiXCR and kept productive beta chains. CDR3 protein sequences are deduplicated, and each keeps its most common genes and DNA. The V and J calls, along with clone size, are taken from TCRdb and not from the paper's own processing. Recorded for this sample are about 140,000 distinct CDR3 sequences; 13% to 15% of them occurred a single time. Jointly, the top ten make up less than 30% of the sample.

CDR1 SGHVS and CDR2 FQNEAQ were looked up in the germline V gene. V is reduced by 1 base and J by 7 bases, leaving a spacing of 13 bases between them. Spanning cysteine to phenylalanine, the CDR3 consists of 14 amino acids. The read is trimmed to its CDR3 DNA, 42 bases read in frame from base 1. Results and caveats for the whole study, not just this receptor: Contracting CD4+ clones turned up mainly in the CM and EM memory subsets, whereas EMRA was where CD8+ clones were enriched. The study included only a couple of mild cases, and larger cohorts that include severe cases with pre-infection samples were judged to be necessary. From day 15 to 85, contracting clones showed balanced CD4/CD8 phenotypes, whereas a second wave of clones that expanded from day 15 to 37 leaned towards CD4+. SARS-CoV-2 specificity of the second-wave clones peaking on day 37 was not confirmed. Some responding clones were detected in pre-infection memory, which suggested that pre-existing cross-reactive memory T cells had joined the SARS-CoV-2 response.

The receptor comes from an adult woman who had mild COVID-19 (a few samples of this study predate the infection). The sample titles of this study are shuffled in the database, so cell type and time point are left out; the donor was told from shared clones. The chain is encoded by TRBV7-8 joined to TRBJ1-2, with the D gene not confidently named. Material for sequencing was PBMCs or a T cell subset sorted from them (not recorded which). The nucleotide sequence reads as follows: TGTGCCAGCAGCTTAGTGCAGAGCCAGCCTGGCTACACCTTC. This is translated as CASSLVQSQPGYTF.